The T cell receptor (beta chain) described here comes from a study of T cells in Graves' hyperthyroidism and ophthalmopathy. Study-wide results and caveats: Ophthalmopathy, which appeared later, was predicted by the model a median approximately 6 months before onset.

Amplification yielded TCR beta CDR3 regions, with RNA transcripts as the source. TCR CDR3 underwent first-round RT-PCR with the HTBI primer set. TCRdb ran MiXCR on the multiplex PCR reads and lists one entry per CDR3 protein. The sample includes 690,000 or so distinct CDR3 sequences, about 17% of them seen just once. Newly diagnosed patients aged 18 to 65 had hyperthyroidism of under 2 months' duration. Of note for this clonotype: What it binds is not known.

CDR1 is DFQATT, CDR2 SNEGSKA, per germline (reference sequence). This CDR3 has 17 amino acids. The V segment lost 6 bases and the J segment 3 bases; nucleotides outside the gene matches: 15. Source material: blood. The chain links TRBV20-1 to TRBJ2-5; 11 nucleotides align to TRBD2. The TCR sequence derives from a woman between 45 and 60 years old with Graves' hyperthyroidism that later progressed to Graves' ophthalmopathy. CDR3 protein: CSAQKGSGGAEEETQYF. CDR3 bases: TGCAGTGCCCAGAAGGGTAGCGGGGGGGCTGAGGAAGAGACCCAGTACTTC.